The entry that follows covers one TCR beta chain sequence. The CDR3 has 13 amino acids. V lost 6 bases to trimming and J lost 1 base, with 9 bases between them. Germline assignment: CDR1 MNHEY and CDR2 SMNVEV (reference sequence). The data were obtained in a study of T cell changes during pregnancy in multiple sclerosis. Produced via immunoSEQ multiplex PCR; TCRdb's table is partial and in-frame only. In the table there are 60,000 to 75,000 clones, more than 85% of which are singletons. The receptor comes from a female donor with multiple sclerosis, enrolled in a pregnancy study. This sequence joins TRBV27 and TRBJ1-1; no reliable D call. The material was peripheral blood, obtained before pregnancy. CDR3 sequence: CASSLEGNTEAFF. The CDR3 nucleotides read TGTGCCAGCAGCCTTGAGGGGAACACTGAAGCTTTCTTT.